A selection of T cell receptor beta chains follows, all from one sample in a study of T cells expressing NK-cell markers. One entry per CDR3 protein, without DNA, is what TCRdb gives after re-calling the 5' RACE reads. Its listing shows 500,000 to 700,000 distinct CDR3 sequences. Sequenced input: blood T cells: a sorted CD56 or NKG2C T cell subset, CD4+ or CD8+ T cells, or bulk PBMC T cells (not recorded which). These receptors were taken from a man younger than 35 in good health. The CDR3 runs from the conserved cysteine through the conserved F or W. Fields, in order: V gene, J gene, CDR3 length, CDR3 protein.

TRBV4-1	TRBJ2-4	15	CASRQGLLAKNIQYF
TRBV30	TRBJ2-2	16	CAWEGGLAGAGGELFF
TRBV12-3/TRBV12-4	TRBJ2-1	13	CASSRDRGYEQFF
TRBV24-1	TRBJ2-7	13	CATSDPGSNEQYF
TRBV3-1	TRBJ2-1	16	CASSQTTGGLGKKQFF
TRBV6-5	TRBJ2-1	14	CASSYSLPAGGLFF
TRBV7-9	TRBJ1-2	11	CASSLDYGYTF
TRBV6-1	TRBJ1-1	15	CASSLIGGGNTEAFF
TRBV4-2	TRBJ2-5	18	CASSQEVAGGGKEETQYF
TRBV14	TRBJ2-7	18	CASSQDWGGRADSDEQYF
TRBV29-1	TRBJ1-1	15	CSVEIPGAPNTEAFF
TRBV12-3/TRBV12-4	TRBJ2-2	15	CASSRNRFNTGELFF
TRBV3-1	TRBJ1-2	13	CASSHREGYGYTF
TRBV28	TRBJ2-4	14	CASETGGSKNIQYF
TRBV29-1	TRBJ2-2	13	CSVDLSSTGELFF
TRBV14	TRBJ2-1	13	CASSQQLDGEQFF
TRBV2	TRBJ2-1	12	CASSRGVGEQFF
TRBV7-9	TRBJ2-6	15	CASSLYPRQVEDLTF
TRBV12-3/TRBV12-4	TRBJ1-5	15	CASSFWDKTNQPQHF
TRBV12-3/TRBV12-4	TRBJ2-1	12	CASSGRGHEQFF
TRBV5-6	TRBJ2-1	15	CASSLFVGPDNEQFF
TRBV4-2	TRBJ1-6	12	CASGDRPSPLHF
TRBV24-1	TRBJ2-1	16	CATSDPAGESYNEQFF
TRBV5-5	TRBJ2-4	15	CASSLNRLAKNIQYF
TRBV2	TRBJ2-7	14	CASSDGQGNYEQYF
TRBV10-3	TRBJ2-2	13	CAIPRDIVGELFF
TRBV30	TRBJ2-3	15	CAWSVLGGSTDTQYF
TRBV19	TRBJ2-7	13	CASSLGERYEQYF
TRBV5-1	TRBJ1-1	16	CASSLARAGVDTEAFF
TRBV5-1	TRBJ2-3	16	CASSLGEQLRTDTQYF
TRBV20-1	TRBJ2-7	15	CSASSASGRAYEQYF
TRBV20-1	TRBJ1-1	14	CSAKKAGENTEAFF
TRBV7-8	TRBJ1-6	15	CASSPRQAYNSPLHF
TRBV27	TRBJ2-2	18	CASSPPPLAGMFPGELFF
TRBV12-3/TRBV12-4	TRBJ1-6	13	CASSPKLGSPLHF
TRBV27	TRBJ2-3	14	CASSSRLGTDTQYF
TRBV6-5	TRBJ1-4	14	CASIRGTSNEKLFF
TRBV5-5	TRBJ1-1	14	CASTSARLNTEAFF
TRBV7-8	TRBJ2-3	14	CASSLGTSSDTQYF
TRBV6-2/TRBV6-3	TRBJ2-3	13	CASSGGGRIPQYF
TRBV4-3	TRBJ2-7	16	CASSQDLGGKGYEQYF
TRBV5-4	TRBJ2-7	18	CASSLYQPGAGKSYEQYF
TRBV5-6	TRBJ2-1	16	CASSSPSGRTYNEQFF
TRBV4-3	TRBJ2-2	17	CASSHGLGASHREELFF
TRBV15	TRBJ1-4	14	CATSSGQGYEKLFF